This T cell receptor beta chain is drawn from a study of shared clonotypes between healthy human individuals. CDR3 length: 15 residues. The ends were cut back, 8 bases at V and 2 bases at J, with 16 bases in the middle. Germline V gene lookup returns CDR1 LNHDA and CDR2 SQIVND (reference sequence). The data were produced by immunoSEQ multiplex PCR, yet TCRdb's version contains in-frame clones alone and is incomplete. The sample yields roughly 1.5 million clones, approximately 98% seen once. The gene calls are TRBV19 and TRBJ2-1; tentative D call: TRBD1 (5 bases). The TCR was taken from a man younger than 45 in good health. The sample comprised naive CD4+ T cells sorted from blood. Indicated subset: CD45RA+ positively selected. The CDR3 sequence: CASVKRKGTYNEQFF. CDR3 sequence (DNA): TGTGCCAGTGTGAAGCGAAAGGGGACCTACAATGAGCAGTTCTTC.